Below are 21 T cell receptor beta chains sequenced from a single sample in a study of a mutant IDH1 vaccine in newly diagnosed glioma. These TCRs are of unknown antigen specificity. Stated time point: week 47, end of study. One vaccine dose held 300 ug of mutant IDH1 20-mer peptide and came with topical imiquimod. Measured with immunoSEQ multiplex PCR; TCRdb has only the in-frame clones, and not every one. Counted here are 9,500 to 12,000 clones, 81% occurring once; the ten biggest clones make up around 18%. The sample here was PBMCs, taken from a glioma patient whose treatment included an IDH1 peptide vaccine. These receptors all come from a man aged 25 to 40 with glioma.

The chain is built from TRBV29-1 and TRBJ2-5; 8 bases map to TRBD1. J gave up 2 bases and V 4 bases, and 0 bases lay outside the gene matches. Germline CDR1 and CDR2: SQVTM and ANQGSEA. This CDR3 comprises 12 residues. The CDR3 DNA sequence: TGCAGCGTTGGACAGGGGCAAGAGACCCAGTACTTC. Protein sequence: CSVGQGQETQYF. Complete variable domain (other parts from reference TRBV29-1 and TRBJ2-5): SAVISQKPSRDICQRGTSLTIQCQVDSQVTMMFWYRQQPGQSLTLIATANQGSEATYESGFVIDKFPISRPNLTFSTLTVSNMSPEDSSIYLCSVGQGQETQYFGPGTRLLVL.

The rearrangement uses TRBV7-2 and TRBJ2-5; tentatively, D is TRBD1 or TRBD2 (5 bases each). Trimming stripped 0 bases from V and 5 bases from J, with 19 bases between. Germline V lookup: CDR1 SGHTA, CDR2 FQGNSA. The CDR3 loop spans 17 amino acids. CDR3 nucleotide sequence: TGTGCCAGCAGCTTAGCGCCGTGGGGAGCAGGGCCGGAGACCCAGTACTTC. Protein product: CASSLAPWGAGPETQYF. The full variable domain, with the rest looked up from reference TRBV7-2 and TRBJ2-5, is GAGVSQSPSNKVTEKGKDVELRCDPISGHTALYWYRQSLGQGLEFLIYFQGNSAPDKSGLPSDRFSAERTGGSVSTLTIQRTQQEDSAVYLCASSLAPWGAGPETQYFGPGTRLLVL.

The chain couples TRBV20-1 to TRBJ2-1; D is uncertain. This CDR3 is 11 amino acids long. In germline, CDR1 is DFQATT, CDR2 SNEGSKA (reference sequence). Trimming cost V 1 base and J 3 bases, with 1 base left between them. CDR3 nucleotides: TGCAGTGCTAGAGGCTACAATGAGCAGTTCTTC. It specifies CSARGYNEQFF.

Only a few counts were recorded for this clone. The chain recombines TRBV4-1 with TRBJ1-1; D is ambiguous. With 2 bases removed from V and 1 base from J, the gap between germline ends came to 11 bases. The CDR3 spans 15 residues. CDR1 is MGHRA, CDR2 YSYEKL, per germline. The CDR3 bases are TGCGCCAGCAGCCAACCCTGGACGGAGAACACTGAAGCTTTCTTT. Translation: CASSQPWTENTEAFF.

This clone has more than one count but fewer than ten. The rearrangement links TRBV7-2 to TRBJ2-2, with D perhaps matching TRBD2 (5 bases). The germline CDR1 and CDR2 sequences are SGHTA and FQGNSA. V was clipped by 2 bases and J by 1 base, with 14 bases between them. The length of the CDR3 is 17 residues. CDR3 amino acids: CASSLRRTRENTGELFF. The CDR3 DNA sequence: TGTGCCAGCAGCTTAAGGCGTACCCGGGAGAACACCGGGGAGCTGTTTTTT.

The V gene is TRBV7-2, the J gene TRBJ2-2, with D unclear. The germline CDR1 and CDR2 sequences are SGHTA and FQGNSA. V was shortened by 7 bases and J by 6 bases, with 9 bases between the two germline ends. This CDR3 is 12 amino acids long. Here the CDR3 DNA reads TGTGCCAGCACCATTGGGGCCGGGGAGCTGTTTTTT. As protein: CASTIGAGELFF.

This sequence joins TRBV5-1 and TRBJ2-1; 9 nucleotides agree with TRBD2. Trimming removed 3 bases from V and 5 bases from J; junction bases left unmatched: 6. Looked up from germline, CDR1 is SGHRS and CDR2 is YFSETQ. The CDR3 has 15 residues. The CDR3 sequence: CASSSRLAEDNEQFF. The CDR3 nucleotides read TGCGCCAGCAGCTCCCGACTAGCGGAGGACAATGAGCAGTTCTTC. The entire variable domain, with the rest obtained from reference TRBV5-1 and TRBJ2-1, is as follows: KAGVTQTPRYLIKTRGQQVTLSCSPISGHRSVSWYQQTPGQGLQFLFEYFSETQRNKGNFPGRFSGRQFSNSRSEMNVSTLELGDSALYLCASSSRLAEDNEQFFGPGTRLTVL.

The rearrangement joins TRBV11-2 to TRBJ2-3; D is unresolved. Germline CDR1 reads SGHAT; CDR2 reads FQNNGV. V was cut by 0 bases and J by 0 bases, with 10 bases left in between. This CDR3 comprises 16 residues. This CDR3 is CASSLDIAASTDTQYF. CDR3 in DNA: TGTGCCAGCAGCTTAGATATCGCTGCTAGCACAGATACGCAGTATTTT.

V usage is TRBV19 and J usage is TRBJ1-2; TRBD1 matches at 8 bases. The CDR3 runs to 15 residues. Germline V lookup: CDR1 LNHDA, CDR2 SQIVND (reference sequence). V shed 8 bases, J shed 3 bases, and the junction held 11 bases outside the gene matches. The CDR3 protein is CASSMDRVLDYGYTF. The CDR3 DNA reads as TGTGCCAGTTCCATGGACAGGGTACTCGACTATGGCTACACCTTC.

The chain is built from TRBV7-9 and TRBJ1-2, with a possible D match to TRBD1 (5 bases). This CDR3 comprises 16 residues. V lost 1 base and J 8 bases, leaving 20 bases between the germline ends. Germline-derived CDR1 and CDR2 are SEHNR and FQNEAQ (reference sequence). CDR3 protein: CASSLGPGGTTMGYTF. In DNA, the CDR3 is TGTGCCAGCAGCTTAGGCCCCGGGGGGACCACTATGGGCTACACCTTC.

The chain joins TRBV6-1 to TRBJ1-3; D not resolved. The CDR3 totals 15 residues. With 0 bases removed from V and 0 bases from J, the gap between germline ends came to 6 bases. CDR1 is MNHNS, CDR2 SASEGT, per germline. For the CDR3, the DNA is TGTGCCAGCAGTGAAGCGGGTCTCTCTGGAAACACCATATATTTT. Translated, it gives CASSEAGLSGNTIYF.

The rearrangement links TRBV19 to TRBJ1-1, with TRBD1 matching over 9 bases. The CDR3 runs 15 residues. With V trimmed by 5 bases and J by 4 bases, 8 bases remained unmatched. Germline V CDR1 and CDR2: LNHDA, SQIVND (reference sequence). The CDR3 loop is CASSEQGAVVTEAFF. DNA of the CDR3: TGTGCCAGTAGTGAACAGGGGGCGGTGGTCACTGAAGCTTTCTTT.

The chain uses TRBV6-5 and TRBJ2-7, with 11 nucleotides matching TRBD1. The CDR3 sequence is 15 residues long. Trimming took 2 bases from V and 12 from J; bases not matched to a gene: 12. The germline gives CDR1 MNHEY, CDR2 SVGAGI. DNA of the CDR3: TGTGCCAGCAGTTACGAGTGGACAGGGGGCACCCACTGGTACTTC. It specifies CASSYEWTGGTHWYF.

This rearrangement joins TRBV6-5 to TRBJ2-1, with 9 bases lining up with TRBD2. Trimming removed 0 bases from V and 6 bases from J; junction bases left unmatched: 3. There are 15 residues in the CDR3. The germline V gene has CDR1 MNHEY and CDR2 SVGAGI. The CDR3 loop reads CASSYSGGRVNEQFF. CDR3 DNA sequence: TGTGCCAGCAGTTACTCAGGCGGGAGGGTCAATGAGCAGTTCTTC.

The V gene is TRBV5-1, the J gene TRBJ2-5; no clear D gene. Trimming shortened V by 1 base and J by 2 bases, and 15 bases separated the two germline ends. This CDR3 contains 16 residues. Per germline, CDR1 SGHRS and CDR2 YFSETQ. The chain's CDR3 is CASSLPFDAVQETQYF. CDR3 nucleotides: TGCGCCAGCAGCTTGCCCTTTGACGCGGTACAAGAGACCCAGTACTTC.

This rearrangement joins TRBV5-6 to TRBJ2-7, with no clear D. V lost 3 bases and J lost 3, with 13 bases in between. The CDR3 has 14 amino acids. Germline values: CDR1 SGHDT, CDR2 YYEEEE. CDR3: CASSSVMTLYEQYF. The DNA of the CDR3 is TGTGCCAGCAGCTCGGTGATGACGCTCTACGAGCAGTACTTC. Filled out from reference TRBV5-6 and TRBJ2-7, the complete variable domain reads DAGVTQSPTHLIKTRGQQVTLRCSPKSGHDTVSWYQQALGQGPQFIFQYYEEEERQRGNFPDRFSGHQFPNYSSELNVNALLLGDSALYLCASSSVMTLYEQYFGPGTRLTVT.

The rearrangement links TRBV6-1 to TRBJ1-3; tentative D call: TRBD1 (5 bases). CDR1 and CDR2 from the germline V gene are MNHNS and SASEGT. V was cut by 7 bases and J by 7 bases, with 8 bases left in between. CDR3 length: 11 amino acids. Here the CDR3 DNA reads TGTGCCAGCATTTGGGGCAACACCATATATTTT. Protein: CASIWGNTIYF.

V usage is TRBV18 and J usage is TRBJ1-1; 10 nucleotides align to TRBD1. Germline trimming cut 4 bases from V and 4 bases from J; bases unmatched to any gene: 6. Germline CDR1 and CDR2: KGHSH and LQKENI. This CDR3 is 15 amino acids long. The CDR3 sequence: CASSQSTGGGTEAFF. The CDR3 nucleotides read TGTGCCAGCTCACAGTCGACAGGGGGCGGCACTGAAGCTTTCTTT.

The chain joins TRBV18 to TRBJ1-5; tentative D call: TRBD1 (6 bases). The CDR3 loop spans 15 amino acids. V shed 0 bases and J shed 1 base, with 7 bases lying between them. CDR1 KGHSH and CDR2 LQKENI come from the germline V gene. The CDR3, as DNA: TGTGCCAGCTCACCACCGGACAGAAGCAATCAGCCCCAGCATTTT. Translation: CASSPPDRSNQPQHF. Supplemented by reference TRBV18 and TRBJ1-5, the full variable domain reads NAGVMQNPRHLVRRRGQEARLRCSPMKGHSHVYWYRQLPEEGLKFMVYLQKENIIDESGMPKERFSAEFPKEGPSILRIQQVVRGDSAAYFCASSPPDRSNQPQHFGDGTRLSIL.

This clone was recorded once. V and J are TRBV11-2 and TRBJ2-2; D call uncertain. V was cut by 11 bases and J by 3 bases, with 19 bases left in between. The CDR3 is 15 amino acids. Germline loops: CDR1 SGHAT, CDR2 FQNNGV. The CDR3 DNA follows: TGTGCCGGGCGTGAGGCACTTCCCCACACCGGGGAGCTGTTTTTT. It yields the protein CAGREALPHTGELFF.

V is TRBV5-1 and J is TRBJ2-1; D is possibly TRBD1 (7 bases). Germline V gene data show CDR1 as SGHRS and CDR2 as YFSETQ. With 3 bases removed from V and 2 bases from J, the gap between germline ends came to 9 bases. The CDR3 is 14 residues long. The chain's CDR3 is CASSSGGPYNEQFF. In nucleotides, the CDR3 is TGCGCCAGCAGCTCAGGGGGGCCCTACAATGAGCAGTTCTTC.